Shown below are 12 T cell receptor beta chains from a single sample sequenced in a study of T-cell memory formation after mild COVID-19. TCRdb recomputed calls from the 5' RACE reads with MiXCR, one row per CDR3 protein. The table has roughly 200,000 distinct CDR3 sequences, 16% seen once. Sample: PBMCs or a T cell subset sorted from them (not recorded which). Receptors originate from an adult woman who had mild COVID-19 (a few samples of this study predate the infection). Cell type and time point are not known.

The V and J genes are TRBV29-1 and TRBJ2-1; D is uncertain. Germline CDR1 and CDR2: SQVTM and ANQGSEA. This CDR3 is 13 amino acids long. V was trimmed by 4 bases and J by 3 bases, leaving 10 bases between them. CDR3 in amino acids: CSVVGGSYNEQFF. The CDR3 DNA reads TGCAGCGTTGTCGGCGGCAGCTACAATGAGCAGTTCTTC.

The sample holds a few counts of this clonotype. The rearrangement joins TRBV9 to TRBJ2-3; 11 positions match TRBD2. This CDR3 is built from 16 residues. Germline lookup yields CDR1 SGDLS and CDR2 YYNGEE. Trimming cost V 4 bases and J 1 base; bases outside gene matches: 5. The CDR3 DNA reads TGTGCCAGCAGCACGACTAGCGGGAAAGGCACAGATACGCAGTATTTT. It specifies CASSTTSGKGTDTQYF.

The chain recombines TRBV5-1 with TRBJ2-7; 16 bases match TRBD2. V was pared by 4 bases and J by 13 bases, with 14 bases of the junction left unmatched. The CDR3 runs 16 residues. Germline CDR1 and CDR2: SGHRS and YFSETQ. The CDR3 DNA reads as TGCGCCAGCAGCGTCCCCGGGACTAGCGGGAGGGCTGGACTATACTTC. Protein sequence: CASSVPGTSGRAGLYF. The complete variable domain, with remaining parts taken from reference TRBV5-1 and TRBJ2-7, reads KAGVTQTPRYLIKTRGQQVTLSCSPISGHRSVSWYQQTPGQGLQFLFEYFSETQRNKGNFPGRFSGRQFSNSRSEMNVSTLELGDSALYLCASSVPGTSGRAGLYFGPGTRLTVT.

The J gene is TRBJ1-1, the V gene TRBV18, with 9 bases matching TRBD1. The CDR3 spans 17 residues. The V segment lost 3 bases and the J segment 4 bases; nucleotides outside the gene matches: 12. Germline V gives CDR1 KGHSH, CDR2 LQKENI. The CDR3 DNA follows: TGTGCCAGCTCACCTGTGTTTACAGGGGGCTTAGGCACTGAAGCTTTCTTT. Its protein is CASSPVFTGGLGTEAFF.

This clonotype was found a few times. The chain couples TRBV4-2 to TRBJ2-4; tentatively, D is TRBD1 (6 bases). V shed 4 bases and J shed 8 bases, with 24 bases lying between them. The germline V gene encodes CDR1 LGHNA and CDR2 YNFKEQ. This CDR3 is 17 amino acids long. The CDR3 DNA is TGTGCCAGCAGCCCGACAGGCAACCGGGGTGGGTCTGACATTCAGTACTTC. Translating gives CASSPTGNRGGSDIQYF.

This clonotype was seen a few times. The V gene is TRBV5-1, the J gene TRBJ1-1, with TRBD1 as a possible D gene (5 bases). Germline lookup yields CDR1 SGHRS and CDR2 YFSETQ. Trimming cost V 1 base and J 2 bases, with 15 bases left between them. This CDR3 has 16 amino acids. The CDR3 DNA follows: TGCGCCAGCAGCTTGAGAACGCAGGGTGGAAACACTGAAGCTTTCTTT. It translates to CASSLRTQGGNTEAFF.

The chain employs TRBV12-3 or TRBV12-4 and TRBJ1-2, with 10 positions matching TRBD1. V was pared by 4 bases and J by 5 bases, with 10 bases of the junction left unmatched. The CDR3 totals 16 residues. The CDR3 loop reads CASSSSGTGESYGYTF. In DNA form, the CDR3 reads TGTGCCAGCAGTTCTTCCGGGACAGGGGAGTCATATGGCTACACCTTC.

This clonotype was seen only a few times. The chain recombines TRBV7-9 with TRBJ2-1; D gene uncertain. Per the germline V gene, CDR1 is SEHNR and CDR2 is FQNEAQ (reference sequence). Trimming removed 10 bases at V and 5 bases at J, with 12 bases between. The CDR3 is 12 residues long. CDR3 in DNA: TGTGCCATCCTAGGCTCTAACAATGAGCAGTTCTTC. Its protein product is CAILGSNNEQFF. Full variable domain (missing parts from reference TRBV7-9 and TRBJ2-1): DTGVSQNPRHKITKRGQNVTFRCDPISEHNRLYWYRQTLGQGPEFLTYFQNEAQLEKSRLLSDRFSAERPKGSFSTLEIQRTEQGDSAMYLCAILGSNNEQFFGPGTRLTVL.

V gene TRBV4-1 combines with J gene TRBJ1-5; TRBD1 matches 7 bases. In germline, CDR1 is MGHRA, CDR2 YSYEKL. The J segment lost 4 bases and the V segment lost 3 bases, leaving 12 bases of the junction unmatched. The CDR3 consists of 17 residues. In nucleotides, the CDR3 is TGCGCCAGCAGCCAGAAAAGGAGGGGGCCGGGGAATCAGCCCCAGCATTTT. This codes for CASSQKRRGPGNQPQHF.

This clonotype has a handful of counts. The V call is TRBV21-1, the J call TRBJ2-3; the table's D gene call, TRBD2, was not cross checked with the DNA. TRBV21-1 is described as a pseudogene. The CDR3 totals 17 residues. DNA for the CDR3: TGTGCCAGCAGCAAAGAAGCTAGCGGGAATAGCACAGATACGCAGTATTTT. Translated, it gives CASSKEASGNSTDTQYF.

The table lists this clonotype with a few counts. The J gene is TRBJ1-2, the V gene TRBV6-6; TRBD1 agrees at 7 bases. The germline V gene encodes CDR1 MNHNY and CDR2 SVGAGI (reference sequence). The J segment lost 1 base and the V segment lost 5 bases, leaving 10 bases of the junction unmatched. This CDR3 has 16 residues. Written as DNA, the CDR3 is TGTGCCAGCAGTAGAGCCGGGACAGAGGTTAACTATGGCTACACCTTC. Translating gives CASSRAGTEVNYGYTF.

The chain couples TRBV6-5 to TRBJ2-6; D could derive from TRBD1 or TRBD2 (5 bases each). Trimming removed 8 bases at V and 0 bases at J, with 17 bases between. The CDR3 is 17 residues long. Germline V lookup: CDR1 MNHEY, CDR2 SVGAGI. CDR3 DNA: TGTGCCAGCGTCAGGGATCGGAGGTACTCTGGGGCCAACGTCCTGACTTTC. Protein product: CASVRDRRYSGANVLTF.